The sequence of this T cell receptor beta chain was determined in a study of shared clonotypes between healthy human individuals. This clone was seen only a few times. Sorted subsets were amplified in replicate PCRs using approximately 0.2 ug DNA, about 30,000 T cell genomes. This table comes from immunoSEQ multiplex PCR, and its TCRdb copy is limited to in-frame clones, with some not included. The sample contains around 2.1 million clones, about 92% of which appear only once. Naive CD8 cells lacked CD45RO and underwent positive selection for CCR7, leaving out terminally differentiated effector memory CD45RA+ cells. This CDR3 is built from 17 residues. Per the germline V gene, CDR1 is MNHEY and CDR2 is SMNVEV (reference sequence). V gave up 6 bases and J gave up 2 bases; unmatched junction bases: 9.

The rearrangement links TRBV27 to TRBJ2-1, with 11 bases lining up with TRBD2. The sample taken for sequencing was naive CD8+ T cells from PBMCs. The TCR originated in a young man in good health. Some clones in this sample may be carry-over from other donors' samples. The CDR3 spells CASSLQRLAGPYNEQFF. The CDR3 nucleotides are TGTGCCAGCAGCCTCCAAAGACTAGCGGGACCCTACAATGAGCAGTTCTTC.